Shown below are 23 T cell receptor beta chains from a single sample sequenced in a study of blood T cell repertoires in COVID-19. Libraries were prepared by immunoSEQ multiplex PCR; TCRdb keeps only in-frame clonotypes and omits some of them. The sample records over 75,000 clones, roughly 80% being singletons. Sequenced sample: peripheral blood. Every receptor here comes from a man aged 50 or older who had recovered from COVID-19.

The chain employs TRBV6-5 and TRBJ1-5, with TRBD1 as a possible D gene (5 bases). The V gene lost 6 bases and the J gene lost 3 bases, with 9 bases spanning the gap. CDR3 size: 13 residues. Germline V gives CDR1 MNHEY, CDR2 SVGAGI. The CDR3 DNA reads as TGTGCCAGCAGGCCGGGACTCAATCAGCCCCAGCATTTT. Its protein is CASRPGLNQPQHF.

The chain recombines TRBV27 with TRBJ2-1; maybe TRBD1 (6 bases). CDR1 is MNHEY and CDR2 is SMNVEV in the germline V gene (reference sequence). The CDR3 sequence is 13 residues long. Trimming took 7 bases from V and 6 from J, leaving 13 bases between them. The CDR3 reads CASTKLGGNEQFF. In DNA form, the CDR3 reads TGTGCCAGCACAAAACTAGGGGGCAATGAGCAGTTCTTC.

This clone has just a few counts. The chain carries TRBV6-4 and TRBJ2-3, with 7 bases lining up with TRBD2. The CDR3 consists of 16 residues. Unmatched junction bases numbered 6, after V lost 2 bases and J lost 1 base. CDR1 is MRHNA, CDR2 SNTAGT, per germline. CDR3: CASSDVGLGGTDTQYF. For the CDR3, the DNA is TGTGCCAGCAGTGACGTAGGACTAGGAGGCACAGATACGCAGTATTTT.

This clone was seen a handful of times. The CDR3 here is CAISGGGRTGELFF. As DNA, the CDR3 is TGTGCCATCAGTGGCGGGGGCCGTACCGGGGAGCTGTTTTTT. The chain has TRBV10-3 and TRBJ2-2, with TRBD2 as a possible D gene (7 bases). CDR3 length: 14 amino acids. Germline V gives CDR1 ENHRY, CDR2 SYGVKD. V dropped 4 bases and J dropped 5 bases, with 11 bases sitting between them.

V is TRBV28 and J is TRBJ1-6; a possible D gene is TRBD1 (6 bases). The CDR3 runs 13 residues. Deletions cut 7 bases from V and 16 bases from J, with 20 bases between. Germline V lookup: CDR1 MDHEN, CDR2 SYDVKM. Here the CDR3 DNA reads TGTGCCAGCACCCTCGCTGGGACACGTGTTCTCCACTTT. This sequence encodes CASTLAGTRVLHF.

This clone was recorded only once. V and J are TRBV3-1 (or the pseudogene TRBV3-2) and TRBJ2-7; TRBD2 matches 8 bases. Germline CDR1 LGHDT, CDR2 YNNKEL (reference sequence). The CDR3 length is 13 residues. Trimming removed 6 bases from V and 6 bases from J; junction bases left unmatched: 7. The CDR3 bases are TGTGCCAGCAGTCCGCTAGCGGGCCTCGAGCAGTACTTC. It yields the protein CASSPLAGLEQYF.

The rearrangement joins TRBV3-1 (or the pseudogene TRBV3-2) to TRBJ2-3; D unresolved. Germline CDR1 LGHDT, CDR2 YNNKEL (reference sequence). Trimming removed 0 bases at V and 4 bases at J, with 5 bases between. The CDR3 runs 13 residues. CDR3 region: CASSQDLADTQYF. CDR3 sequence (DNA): TGTGCCAGCAGCCAAGATCTCGCAGATACGCAGTATTTT.

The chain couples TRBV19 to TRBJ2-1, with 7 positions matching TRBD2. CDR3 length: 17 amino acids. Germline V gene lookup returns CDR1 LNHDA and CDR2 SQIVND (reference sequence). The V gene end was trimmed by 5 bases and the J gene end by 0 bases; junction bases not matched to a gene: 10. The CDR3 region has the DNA TGTGCCAGTAGTGGTTTGGGAGGGCTAAGCTCCTACAATGAGCAGTTCTTC. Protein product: CASSGLGGLSSYNEQFF.

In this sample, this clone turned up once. This CDR3 reads CASSFLEGALLDEQFF. In DNA, the CDR3 is TGTGCCAGCAGCTTTCTGGAGGGGGCGCTTCTCGATGAGCAGTTCTTC. The chain couples TRBV11-2 to TRBJ2-1; perhaps TRBD1 as D (7 bases). Germline CDR1 is SGHAT and CDR2 is FQNNGV. The CDR3 length is 16 residues. Trimming left V 3 bases short and J 8 bases short, with 20 bases between.

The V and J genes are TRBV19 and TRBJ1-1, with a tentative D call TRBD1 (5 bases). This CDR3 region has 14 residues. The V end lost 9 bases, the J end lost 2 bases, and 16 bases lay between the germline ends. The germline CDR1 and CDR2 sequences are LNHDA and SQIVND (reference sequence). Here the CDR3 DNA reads TGTGCCAGCAGAAGTGCCAGGGTTAACACTGAAGCTTTCTTT. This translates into CASRSARVNTEAFF.

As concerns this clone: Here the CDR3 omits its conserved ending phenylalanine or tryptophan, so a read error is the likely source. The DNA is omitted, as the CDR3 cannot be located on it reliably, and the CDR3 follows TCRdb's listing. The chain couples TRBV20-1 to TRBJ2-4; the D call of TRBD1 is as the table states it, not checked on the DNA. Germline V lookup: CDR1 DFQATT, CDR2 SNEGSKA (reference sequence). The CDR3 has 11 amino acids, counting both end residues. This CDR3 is CSADSGHDASS.

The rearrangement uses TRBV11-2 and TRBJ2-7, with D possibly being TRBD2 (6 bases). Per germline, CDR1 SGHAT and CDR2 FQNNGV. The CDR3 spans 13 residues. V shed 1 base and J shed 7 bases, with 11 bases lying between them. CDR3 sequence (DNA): TGTGCCAGCAGCTTAGCGGGAGTAGGGGAGCAGTACTTC. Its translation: CASSLAGVGEQYF.

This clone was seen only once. The CDR3 DNA is TGCGCCAGCAGCTCCTCCGGGACAGGGGGCTTACGCGGTGAAGCTTTCTTT. Translating it yields CASSSSGTGGLRGEAFF. The chain employs TRBV5-1 and TRBJ1-1; 12 nucleotides align to TRBD1. The CDR3 loop spans 17 amino acids. Per the germline V gene, CDR1 is SGHRS and CDR2 is YFSETQ. The junction had 13 bases not matched to a gene; V was cut back by 3 bases and J by 7 bases. Together with reference TRBV5-1 and TRBJ1-1, the CDR3 gives the full variable domain: KAGVTQTPRYLIKTRGQQVTLSCSPISGHRSVSWYQQTPGQGLQFLFEYFSETQRNKGNFPGRFSGRQFSNSRSEMNVSTLELGDSALYLCASSSSGTGGLRGEAFFGQGTRLTVV.

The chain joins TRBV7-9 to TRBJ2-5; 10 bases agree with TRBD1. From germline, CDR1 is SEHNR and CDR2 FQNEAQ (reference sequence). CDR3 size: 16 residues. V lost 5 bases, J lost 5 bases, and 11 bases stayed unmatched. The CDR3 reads CASSPRTGGSGETQYF. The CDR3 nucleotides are TGTGCCAGCAGCCCAAGGACAGGGGGGTCGGGGGAGACCCAGTACTTC.

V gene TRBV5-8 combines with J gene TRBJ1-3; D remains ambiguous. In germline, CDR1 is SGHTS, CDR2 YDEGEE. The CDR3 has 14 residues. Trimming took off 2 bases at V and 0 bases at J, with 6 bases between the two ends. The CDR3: CASSFLSSGNTIYF. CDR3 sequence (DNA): TGTGCCAGCAGCTTCTTGAGCTCTGGAAACACCATATATTTT.

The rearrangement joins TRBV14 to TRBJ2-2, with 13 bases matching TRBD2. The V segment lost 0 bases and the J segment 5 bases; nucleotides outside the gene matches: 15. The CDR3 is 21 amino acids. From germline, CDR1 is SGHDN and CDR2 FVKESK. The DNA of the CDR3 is TGTGCCAGCAGCCAAGATATCTGGCGGACTAGCGGGGGTCGGGGTACCGGGGAGCTGTTTTTT. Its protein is CASSQDIWRTSGGRGTGELFF. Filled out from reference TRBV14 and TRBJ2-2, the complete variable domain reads EAGVTQFPSHSVIEKGQTVTLRCDPISGHDNLYWYRRVMGKEIKFLLHFVKESKQDESGMPNNRFLAERTGGTYSTLKVQPAELEDSGVYFCASSQDIWRTSGGRGTGELFFGEGSRLTVL.

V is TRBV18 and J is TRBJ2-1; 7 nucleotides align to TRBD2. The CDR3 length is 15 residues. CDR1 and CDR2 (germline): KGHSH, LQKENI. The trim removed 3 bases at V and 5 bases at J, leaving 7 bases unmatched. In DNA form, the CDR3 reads TGTGCCAGCTCACCCTTGACTAGCTTTAACAATGAGCAGTTCTTC. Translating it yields CASSPLTSFNNEQFF. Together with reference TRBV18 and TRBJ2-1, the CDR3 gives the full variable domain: NAGVMQNPRHLVRRRGQEARLRCSPMKGHSHVYWYRQLPEEGLKFMVYLQKENIIDESGMPKERFSAEFPKEGPSILRIQQVVRGDSAAYFCASSPLTSFNNEQFFGPGTRLTVL.

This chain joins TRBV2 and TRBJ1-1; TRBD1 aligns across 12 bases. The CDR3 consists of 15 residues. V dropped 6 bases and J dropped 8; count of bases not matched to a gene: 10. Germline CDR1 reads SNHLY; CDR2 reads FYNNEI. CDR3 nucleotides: TGTGCCAGCAGCCCGGGACAGGGGGCTCCTGGGGAAGCTTTCTTT. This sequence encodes CASSPGQGAPGEAFF.

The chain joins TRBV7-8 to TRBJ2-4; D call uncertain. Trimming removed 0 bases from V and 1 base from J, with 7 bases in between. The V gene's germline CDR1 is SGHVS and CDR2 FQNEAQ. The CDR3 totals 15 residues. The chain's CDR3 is CASSLALQAKNIQYF. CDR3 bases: TGTGCCAGCAGCTTAGCGCTGCAGGCCAAAAACATTCAGTACTTC.

For the CDR3, the DNA is TGTGCCAGCAGTCAGGGTGAGAACACTGAAGCTTTCTTT. It specifies CASSQGENTEAFF. J is TRBJ1-1 and V is TRBV2; perhaps TRBD1 as D (5 bases). V lost 5 bases, J lost 1 base, and 8 bases lay in between. Germline V gene sequence: CDR1 SNHLY, CDR2 FYNNEI. The CDR3 length is 13 residues.

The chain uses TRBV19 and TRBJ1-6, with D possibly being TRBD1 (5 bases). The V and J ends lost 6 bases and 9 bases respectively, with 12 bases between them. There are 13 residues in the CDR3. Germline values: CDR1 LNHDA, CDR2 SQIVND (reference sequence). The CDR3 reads CASRSRVASPLHF. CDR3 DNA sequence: TGTGCCAGTAGAAGCAGGGTTGCTTCACCCCTCCACTTT.

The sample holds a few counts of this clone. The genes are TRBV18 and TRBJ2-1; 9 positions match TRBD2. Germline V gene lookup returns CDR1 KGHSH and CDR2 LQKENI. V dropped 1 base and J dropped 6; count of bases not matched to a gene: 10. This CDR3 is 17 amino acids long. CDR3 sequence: CASSPRSSSGMGNEQFF. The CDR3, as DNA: TGTGCCAGCTCACCACGATCATCTAGCGGGATGGGCAATGAGCAGTTCTTC.

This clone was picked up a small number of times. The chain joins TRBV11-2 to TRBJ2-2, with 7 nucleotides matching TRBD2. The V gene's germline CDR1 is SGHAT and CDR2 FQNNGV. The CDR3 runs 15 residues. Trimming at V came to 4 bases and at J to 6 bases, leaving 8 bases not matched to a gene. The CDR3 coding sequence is TGTGCCAGCAGCTCCGGGGCGGGAGTAGCCGGGGAGCTGTTTTTT. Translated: CASSSGAGVAGELFF. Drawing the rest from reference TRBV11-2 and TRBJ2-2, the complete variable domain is EAGVAQSPRYKIIEKRQSVAFWCNPISGHATLYWYQQILGQGPKLLIQFQNNGVVDDSQLPKDRFSAERLKGVDSTLKIQPAKLEDSAVYLCASSSGAGVAGELFFGEGSRLTVL.